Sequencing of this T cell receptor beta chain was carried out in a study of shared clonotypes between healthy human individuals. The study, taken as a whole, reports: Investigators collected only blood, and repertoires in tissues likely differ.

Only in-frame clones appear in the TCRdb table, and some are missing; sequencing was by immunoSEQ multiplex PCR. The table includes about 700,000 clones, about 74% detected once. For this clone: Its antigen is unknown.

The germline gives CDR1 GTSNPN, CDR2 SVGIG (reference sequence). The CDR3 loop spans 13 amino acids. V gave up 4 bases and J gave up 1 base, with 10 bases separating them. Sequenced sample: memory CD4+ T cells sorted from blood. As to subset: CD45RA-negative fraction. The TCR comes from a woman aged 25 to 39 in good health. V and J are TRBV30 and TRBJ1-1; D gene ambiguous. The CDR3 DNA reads TGTGCCTGGAAACCCTACGGGAACACTGAAGCTTTCTTT. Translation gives CAWKPYGNTEAFF.